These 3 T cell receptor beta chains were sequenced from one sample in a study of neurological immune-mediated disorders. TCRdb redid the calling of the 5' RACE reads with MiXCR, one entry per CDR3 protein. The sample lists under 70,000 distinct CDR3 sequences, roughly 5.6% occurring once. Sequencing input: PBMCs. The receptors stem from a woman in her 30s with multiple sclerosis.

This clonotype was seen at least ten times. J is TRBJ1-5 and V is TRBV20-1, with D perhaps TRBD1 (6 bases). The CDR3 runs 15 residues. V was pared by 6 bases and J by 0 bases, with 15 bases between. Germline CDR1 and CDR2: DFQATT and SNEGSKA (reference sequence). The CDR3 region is CSAPRTVNSNQPQHF. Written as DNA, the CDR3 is TGCAGTGCACCTAGGACAGTAAATAGCAATCAGCCCCAGCATTTT.

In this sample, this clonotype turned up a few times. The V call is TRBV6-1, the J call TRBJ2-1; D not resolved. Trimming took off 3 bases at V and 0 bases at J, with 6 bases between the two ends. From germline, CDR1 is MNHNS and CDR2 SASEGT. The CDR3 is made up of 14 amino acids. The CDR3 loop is CASSDGFSYNEQFF. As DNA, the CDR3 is TGTGCCAGCAGTGATGGGTTCTCCTACAATGAGCAGTTCTTC.

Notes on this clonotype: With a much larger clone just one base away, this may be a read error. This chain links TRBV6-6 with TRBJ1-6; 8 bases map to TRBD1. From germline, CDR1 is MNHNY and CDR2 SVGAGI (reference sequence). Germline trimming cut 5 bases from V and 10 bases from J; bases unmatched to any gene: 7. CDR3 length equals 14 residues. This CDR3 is CASSRTGKGSPLHF. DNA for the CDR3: TGTGCCAGCAGTAGGACAGGGAAGGGGTCACCCCTCCACTTT.